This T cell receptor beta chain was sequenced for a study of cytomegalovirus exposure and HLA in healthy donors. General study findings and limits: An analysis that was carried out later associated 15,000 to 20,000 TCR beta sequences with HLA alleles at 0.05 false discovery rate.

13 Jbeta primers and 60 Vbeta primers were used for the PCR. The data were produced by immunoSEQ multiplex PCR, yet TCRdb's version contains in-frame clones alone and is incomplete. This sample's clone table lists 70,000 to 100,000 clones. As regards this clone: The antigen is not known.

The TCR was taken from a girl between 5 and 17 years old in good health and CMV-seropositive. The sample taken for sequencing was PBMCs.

CDR3 bases: TGTGCCAGCAGCGTAGGGTCAGTCGGGGGAGAGACCCAGTACTTC. It encodes CASSVGSVGGETQYF. V is TRBV9 and J is TRBJ2-5, with a possible D match to TRBD2 (6 bases). The V end lost 0 bases, the J end lost 4 bases, and 13 bases lay between the germline ends. CDR1 and CDR2 (germline): SGDLS, YYNGEE. The CDR3 consists of 15 residues.